This entry concerns a single T cell receptor (beta chain). Its antigen is still unknown. This entry comes from a study of quantifying T cell responses using KT2 cells. Background on the study: RNA was reverse transcribed with TCR alpha and beta constant-region primers.

A single-stranded UMI oligo with SP2 sequence was ligated to cDNA 3' ends. An equimolar mix of RC1.1 and RC1.2 primed the beta chain across TRBC1 and TRBC2. From the second PCR onward, TCR alpha and beta chains were processed separately. TCRdb re-called the UMI-ligation and nested PCR reads through MiXCR, storing one row per CDR3 protein. The sample consists of tens of thousands of distinct CDR3 sequences, 11% of them appearing once. The study, taken as a whole, reports: Very high KT2 spike-in numbers caused saturation in KT2 sequence detection. Input KT2 cell number predicted KT2 alpha and beta sequence counts linearly over several orders of magnitude.

Fixed numbers of PBMC received varying amounts of KT2 cells. Sequencing used PBMCs spiked with cells of the T cell clone KT2. The receptor was isolated from a human donor.

CDR3 coding DNA: TGTGCCAGCAGCCAAGAGAGACGGGTTAATGAAAAACTGTTTTTT. Protein: CASSQERRVNEKLFF. This chain connects TRBV14 to TRBJ1-4; D is unresolved. Germline CDR1 SGHDN, CDR2 FVKESK. V was trimmed by 0 bases and J by 4 bases, leaving 9 bases between them. The CDR3 covers 15 residues. The full variable domain, with the rest looked up from reference TRBV14 and TRBJ1-4, is EAGVTQFPSHSVIEKGQTVTLRCDPISGHDNLYWYRRVMGKEIKFLLHFVKESKQDESGMPNNRFLAERTGGTYSTLKVQPAELEDSGVYFCASSQERRVNEKLFFGSGTQLSVL.